One and the same sample provided the 8 T cell receptor beta chains below, sequenced in a study of early T cells in non-severe SARS-CoV-2 infection. TCRdb re-called the 5' RACE reads with MiXCR, one entry per CDR3 protein. The sample shows tens of thousands of distinct CDR3 sequences, about 5% of them seen only once. The specimen sequenced was whole blood. Receptors originate from an adult who was a healthcare worker with PCR-confirmed SARS-CoV-2 infection or an uninfected control (not recorded which).

There are a few counts of this clonotype. This sequence joins TRBV12-3 or TRBV12-4 and TRBJ2-1; TRBD2 matches 7 bases. The CDR3 is made up of 12 amino acids. The V gene end was trimmed by 6 bases and the J gene end by 10 bases; junction bases not matched to a gene: 6. The CDR3 sequence is CASRRGKWEQFF. CDR3 DNA: TGTGCCAGCAGGCGGGGGAAATGGGAGCAGTTCTTC.

This clonotype was counted at least ten times. The chain has TRBV19 and TRBJ1-1, with D tentatively TRBD1 (5 bases). This CDR3 spans 13 amino acids. Between the trimmed V and J ends, which lost 6 bases and 0 bases, there was a span of 8 bases. Germline assignment: CDR1 LNHDA and CDR2 SQIVND (reference sequence). CDR3 bases: TGTGCCAGTAGACAGGACATGAACACTGAAGCTTTCTTT. It codes for CASRQDMNTEAFF.

The V gene is TRBV18, the J gene TRBJ1-4; 8 nucleotides line up with TRBD1. V gave up 3 bases and J gave up 8 bases; unmatched junction bases: 8. Germline V gene data show CDR1 as KGHSH and CDR2 as LQKENI. The CDR3 spans 15 residues. The CDR3: CASSPTTGTGEKLFF. The DNA of the CDR3 is TGTGCCAGCTCACCGACGACCGGGACAGGCGAAAAACTGTTTTTT.

This chain links TRBV19 with TRBJ1-5; D remains unclear. This CDR3 comprises 15 residues. The V gene's germline CDR1 is LNHDA and CDR2 SQIVND (reference sequence). V lost 3 bases and J lost 2, with 11 bases in between. CDR3 in DNA: TGTGCCAGTAGTATCTGGGCAGTGGGCAATCAGCCCCAGCATTTT. It is translated as CASSIWAVGNQPQHF.

This clonotype was seen ten or more times. The gene calls are TRBV20-1 and TRBJ2-7; 7 bases fit TRBD1. In germline, CDR1 is DFQATT, CDR2 SNEGSKA (reference sequence). The CDR3 has 11 residues. V trimming: 6 bases; J trimming: 2 bases; junction bases outside the gene matches: 1. The CDR3 nucleotides read TGCAGTGCAAGGGGGCCCTACGAGCAGTACTTC. This gives the protein CSARGPYEQYF.

For this clonotype: A read error may explain this, as a much larger clone is one base away. The chain joins TRBV18 to TRBJ2-2; no reliable D call. The CDR3 consists of 16 residues. Looked up from germline, CDR1 is KGHSH and CDR2 is LQKENI. CDR3 coding DNA: TGTGCCAACTCACCACGGCAGGCCACTATCACCGGGGAGCTGTTTTTT. This codes for CANSPRQATITGELFF.

This clonotype was counted ten times or more. This sequence joins TRBV5-4 and TRBJ2-3; 11 bases match TRBD2. The germline CDR1 and CDR2 sequences are SGHNT and YYREEE (reference sequence). This CDR3 has 15 amino acids. With 4 bases clipped from V and 6 bases from J, the junction kept 7 bases outside the gene matches. The CDR3 DNA reads as TGTGCCAGCAGCCGTAGCGGGGGGGCTTCCGATACGCAGTATTTT. This encodes CASSRSGGASDTQYF.

The rearrangement joins TRBV28 to TRBJ2-4; weak D call: TRBD1 (5 bases). This CDR3 is built from 12 residues. V lost 5 bases, J lost 8 bases, and 10 bases lay in between. Germline CDR1 MDHEN, CDR2 SYDVKM. This CDR3 reads CASSKTEYIQYF. Here the CDR3 DNA reads TGTGCCAGCAGTAAGACAGAATACATTCAGTACTTC.